This TCR beta chain was found in a study of CD8 T cells in ankylosing spondylitis. This clonotype was found a few times. Each CDR3 protein is one row after TCRdb ran MiXCR on the 5' RACE reads. The sample shows fewer than 350,000 distinct CDR3 sequences, roughly 12% of them seen only once. The ends were cut back, 4 bases at V and 0 bases at J, with 17 bases in the middle. This CDR3 has 18 residues. Per the germline V gene, CDR1 is SGHRS and CDR2 is YFSETQ. What was sequenced was blood, either unsorted or a sorted T cell fraction (not recorded which). The TCR originated in a female donor with ankylosing spondylitis or in good health (not recorded which). The chain uses TRBV5-1 and TRBJ2-6; no reliable D call. The CDR3 loop is CASSLLLTTSSGANVLTF. CDR3 in DNA: TGCGCCAGCAGCCTGTTACTTACCACCTCCTCTGGGGCCAACGTCCTGACTTTC. Looking up the rest from reference TRBV5-1 and TRBJ2-6 gives the full variable domain: KAGVTQTPRYLIKTRGQQVTLSCSPISGHRSVSWYQQTPGQGLQFLFEYFSETQRNKGNFPGRFSGRQFSNSRSEMNVSTLELGDSALYLCASSLLLTTSSGANVLTFGAGSRLTVL.